The T cell receptor beta chain under discussion was sequenced for a study of T cells in localized non-small cell lung cancer. Details on this clone: Its target is unknown.

The CDR3 runs 15 residues. The V gene lost 5 bases and the J gene lost 6 bases, with 16 bases spanning the gap. Germline V gene lookup returns CDR1 KGHSH and CDR2 LQKENI. Findings and limits, study-wide: In the blood, greater T cell density corresponded to longer overall survival. Adjacent uninvolved lung had the highest clonality, suggesting focused antigen responses. Since sequencing was restricted to only one region of the tumor, intratumor heterogeneity remains a possibility.

Libraries were prepared by immunoSEQ multiplex PCR; TCRdb keeps only in-frame clonotypes and omits some of them. This table holds about 46,000 clones, roughly 79% found once. This specimen was peripheral blood mononuclear cells, taken before any cancer treatment. The J gene is TRBJ1-4, the V gene TRBV18; D unclear. This sequence was found in a man between 40 and 75 years old with stage III lung adenocarcinoma. Here the CDR3 DNA reads TGTGCCAGCTCATCTGGACTGTCGTACGATGAAAAACTGTTTTTT. It codes for CASSSGLSYDEKLFF.